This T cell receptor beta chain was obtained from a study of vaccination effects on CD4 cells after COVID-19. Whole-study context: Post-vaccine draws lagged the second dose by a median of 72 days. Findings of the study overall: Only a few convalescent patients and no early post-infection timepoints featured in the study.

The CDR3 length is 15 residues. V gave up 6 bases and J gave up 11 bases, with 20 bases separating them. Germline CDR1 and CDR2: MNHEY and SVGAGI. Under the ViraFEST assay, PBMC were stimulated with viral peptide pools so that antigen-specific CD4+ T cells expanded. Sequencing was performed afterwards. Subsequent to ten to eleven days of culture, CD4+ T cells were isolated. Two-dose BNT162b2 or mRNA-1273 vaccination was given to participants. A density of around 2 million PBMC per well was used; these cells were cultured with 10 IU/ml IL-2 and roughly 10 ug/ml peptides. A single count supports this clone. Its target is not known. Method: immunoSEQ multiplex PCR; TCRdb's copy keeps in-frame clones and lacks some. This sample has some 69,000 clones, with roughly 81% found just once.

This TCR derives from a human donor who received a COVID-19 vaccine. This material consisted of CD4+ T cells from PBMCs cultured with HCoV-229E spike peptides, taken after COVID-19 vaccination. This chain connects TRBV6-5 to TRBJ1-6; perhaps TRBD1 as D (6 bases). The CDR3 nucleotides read TGTGCCAGCAGACTAGGGGGGCTCGTAGGTACACCCCTCCACTTT. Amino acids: CASRLGGLVGTPLHF.